These T cell receptor beta chains were read from a single sample in a study of beta chain features in type 1 diabetes. Using immunoSEQ multiplex PCR, the repertoire was profiled, and TCRdb retains in-frame clones only, with some absent. This table has some 220,000 clones, about a tenth appearing once. Sequencing was carried out using central memory CD4+ T cells from blood. The origin of the receptors is a man aged 18-30 years in good health. The CDR3 runs from the conserved cysteine through the conserved F or W. Each record gives: clone size, J gene, D gene, V gene, CDR3 DNA, CDR3 protein. D genes are given only for firm matches. Clone size is given for some rows only: seen once, a few or many times, or a class if the clone is expanded.

few TRBJ2-7 TRBD2 TRBV11-2 TGTGCCAGCAGGGACCTAGCGGGCTGGCCGAGCCACGAGCAGTACTTC CASRDLAGWPSHEQYF
- TRBJ2-5 - TRBV7-2 TGTGCCAGCAGCTTAGATTACCGACAGGCCCCTCAAGAGACCCAGTACTTC CASSLDYRQAPQETQYF
- TRBJ2-1 - TRBV4-1 TGCGCCAGCAGCCAAGATTGGACGAGCGGGCAAAACAATGAGCAGTTCTTC CASSQDWTSGQNNEQFF
few TRBJ1-2 - TRBV30 TGTGCCTGGAGTCTCCGGGCCCTAGCCCAAGGCTACACCTTC CAWSLRALAQGYTF
- TRBJ2-1 - TRBV2 TGTGCCAGCAGCGACAGGAATGAGCAGTTCTTC CASSDRNEQFF
- TRBJ2-7 - TRBV20-1 TGCAGTGCTAGAATCGGTGGCGAGCAGTACTTC CSARIGGEQYF
few TRBJ1-1 TRBD1 TRBV6-6 TGTGCCAGCACCCTTAAAGGGGGCGGCGGGGGCACTGAAGCTTTCTTT CASTLKGGGGGTEAFF
- TRBJ2-2 - TRBV9 TGTGCCAGCAGCGTGACACTGACGAACACCGGGGAGCTGTTTTTT CASSVTLTNTGELFF
many TRBJ2-6 - TRBV7-2 TGTGCCAGCAGCTTACAGGGGAGTGAGGCCAACGTCCTGACTTTC CASSLQGSEANVLTF
many TRBJ2-4 - TRBV7-2 TGTGCCAGCAGCTTAGGAGGGGTAATTCAGTACTTC CASSLGGVIQYF
- TRBJ2-3 TRBD1 TRBV5-1 TGCGCCAGCAGCTTGGGGGACAGGGTTACGGATACGCAGTATTTT CASSLGDRVTDTQYF